The following is a T cell receptor beta chain sequence with its context. Its antigen is not identified. A multiplex PCR was run with 60 Vbeta primers and 13 Jbeta primers. The method was immunoSEQ multiplex PCR; TCRdb's version includes in-frame clones alone and lacks a portion of them. The table records 75,000 to 100,000 clones, under 75% of them present only once. The sample is drawn from a study of cytomegalovirus exposure and HLA in healthy donors. Study findings and constraints: The only immune exposure information that was available was CMV serostatus. Cytomegalovirus-associated status was assigned to about 150 TCR beta chains.

This CDR3 contains 16 residues. Germline V gene sequence: CDR1 MDHEN, CDR2 SYDVKM. The V gene lost 2 bases and the J gene lost 5 bases, with 18 bases spanning the gap. Sequencing input: PBMCs. The V and J genes are TRBV28 and TRBJ1-1, with a tentative D call TRBD1 (5 bases). The sequence derives from a female donor in good health and CMV-seronegative. CDR3 residues: CASSLGIKGRITEAFF. DNA for the CDR3: TGTGCCAGCAGTTTAGGGATAAAGGGGCGCATAACTGAAGCTTTCTTT.